This note documents a single TCR beta chain sequence. Its antigen is unknown. The entry originates in a study of CD8 T cells in ankylosing spondylitis. The V gene lost 5 bases and the J gene lost 8 bases, with 16 bases spanning the gap. Per germline, CDR1 SGHTA and CDR2 FQGNSA. This CDR3 spans 13 amino acids. Whole-study results and caveats: From matched ankylosing spondylitis synovial fluid, disease-linked clones were reportedly recovered at significantly enriched levels.

Making the TCR beta libraries involved quantitative 5'-RACE with molecular barcodes. TCRdb passed the 5' RACE reads through MiXCR, listing each CDR3 protein once. Of roughly 100,000 distinct CDR3 sequences listed, approximately 25% are singletons. The V gene is TRBV7-2, the J gene TRBJ2-7, with D possibly TRBD1 on 6 matching bases. The receptor was derived from a male donor with ankylosing spondylitis. The sequenced sample consisted of synovial fluid, either unsorted or a sorted T cell fraction (not recorded which). CDR3 nucleotide sequence: TGTGCCAGCAGCCACTCGGACAGTCCCAAGCAGTACTTC. Its translation: CASSHSDSPKQYF.